The present TCR beta chain was sequenced within a study of T cells in Graves' hyperthyroidism and ophthalmopathy. Looking at the study overall: Specimen type is peripheral blood, collected at initial diagnosis prior to any treatment.

The CDR3 regions of TCR beta were amplified from RNA transcripts. A set of HTBI primers served as the primers for a first-round RT-PCR of the TCR CDR3. Using its own MiXCR run on the multiplex PCR reads, TCRdb lists one record per CDR3 protein. This table has approximately 610,000 distinct CDR3 sequences, about 14% appearing once. V lost 4 bases, J lost 3 bases, and 5 bases stayed unmatched. Germline V lookup: CDR1 LGHNA, CDR2 YNFKEQ. The CDR3 spans 15 residues. A few counts support this clonotype. The sequence came from a woman in her forties with Graves' ophthalmopathy. The rearrangement uses TRBV4-2 and TRBJ2-5, with TRBD1 matching over 10 bases. The specimen was blood. The CDR3 protein is CASSPRDRGEETQYF. The CDR3 DNA reads TGTGCCAGCAGCCCCCGGGACAGGGGAGAAGAGACCCAGTACTTC.